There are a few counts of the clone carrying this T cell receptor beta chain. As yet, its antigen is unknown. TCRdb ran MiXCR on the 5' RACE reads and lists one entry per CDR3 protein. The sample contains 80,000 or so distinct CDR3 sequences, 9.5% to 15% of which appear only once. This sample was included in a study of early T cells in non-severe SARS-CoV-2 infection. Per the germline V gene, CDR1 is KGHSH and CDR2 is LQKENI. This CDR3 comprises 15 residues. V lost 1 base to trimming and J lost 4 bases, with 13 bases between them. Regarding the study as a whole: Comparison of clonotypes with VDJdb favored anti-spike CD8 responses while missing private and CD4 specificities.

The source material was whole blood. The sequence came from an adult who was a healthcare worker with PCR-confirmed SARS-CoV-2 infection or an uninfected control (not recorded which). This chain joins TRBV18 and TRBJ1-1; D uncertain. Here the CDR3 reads CASSPQARTSTEAFF. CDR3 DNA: TGTGCCAGCTCACCACAAGCCAGGACGAGCACTGAAGCTTTCTTT.